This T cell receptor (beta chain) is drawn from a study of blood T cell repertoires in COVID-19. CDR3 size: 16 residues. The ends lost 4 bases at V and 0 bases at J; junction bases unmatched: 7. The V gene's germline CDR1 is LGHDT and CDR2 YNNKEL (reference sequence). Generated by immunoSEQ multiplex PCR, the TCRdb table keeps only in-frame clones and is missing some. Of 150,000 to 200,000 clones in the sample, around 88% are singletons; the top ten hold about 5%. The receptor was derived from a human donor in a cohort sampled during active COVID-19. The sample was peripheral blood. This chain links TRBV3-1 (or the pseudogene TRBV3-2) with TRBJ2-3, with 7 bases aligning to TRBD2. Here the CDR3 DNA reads TGTGCCAGCAGCCGAGTCGGGACTACTAGCACAGATACGCAGTATTTT. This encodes CASSRVGTTSTDTQYF.